This T cell receptor beta chain comes out of a study of T cell repertoires in cytomegalovirus infection. Overall study: Public signatures in TCR beta pointed to CMV infection and matching HLA type.

The germline V gene encodes CDR1 MDHEN and CDR2 SYDVKM. V was clipped by 1 base and J by 9 bases, with 19 bases between them. This CDR3 has 16 amino acids. TCRdb itself ran the reads through MiXCR, one entry per CDR3 protein. This table holds 150,000 to 160,000 distinct CDR3 sequences, around 22% found once. Notes on the study in general: HLA-C-restricted CMV clonotypes gave the most frequent clonotype in two of eight donors. The cumulative frequency of public TCR beta families distinguished individuals who carried CMV together with the relevant HLA.

Turning to this clonotype: Its antigen remains unknown.

Sequencing was performed on PBMCs. The rearrangement uses TRBV28 and TRBJ1-5, with D perhaps TRBD1 (6 bases). This TCR came from a human donor in good health (CMV status not recorded). Some clones in this sample may be carry-over from other donors' samples. In DNA, the CDR3 is TGTGCCAGCAGTTTATATCGGTACAGGGTTGATTTGCCCCAGCATTTT. Its protein is CASSLYRYRVDLPQHF.